One and the same sample provided the 17 T cell receptor beta chains below, sequenced in a study of cytomegalovirus exposure and HLA in healthy donors. With 60 Vbeta and 13 Jbeta primers, the PCR was carried out. The method was immunoSEQ multiplex PCR; TCRdb's version includes in-frame clones alone and lacks a portion of them. Of over 150,000 clones listed, 82% are singletons. The source material was PBMCs. These receptors were collected from a girl aged 5-17 years in good health and CMV-seropositive.

The chain couples TRBV7-9 to TRBJ1-2; D perhaps matches TRBD1 (5 bases). The V end was cut by 4 bases, the J end by 5 bases, with 14 bases between. Germline CDR1 and CDR2: SEHNR and FQNEAQ (reference sequence). The CDR3 runs 14 residues. The CDR3 DNA is TGTGCCAGCAGCTCAACCGGGACTCTGTATGGCTACACCTTC. It encodes CASSSTGTLYGYTF.

The chain couples TRBV5-1 to TRBJ2-7; weak D call: TRBD2 (5 bases). Trimming shortened V by 0 bases and J by 0 bases, and 13 bases separated the two germline ends. The CDR3 is 16 amino acids. Germline V gives CDR1 SGHRS, CDR2 YFSETQ. Here the CDR3 reads CASSLAPEGSSYEQYF. The CDR3 coding sequence is TGCGCCAGCAGCTTGGCCCCCGAGGGCAGCTCCTACGAGCAGTACTTC.

The genes are TRBV27 and TRBJ1-2, with 7 bases aligning to TRBD1. Germline V lookup: CDR1 MNHEY, CDR2 SMNVEV (reference sequence). The CDR3 loop spans 13 amino acids. With V trimmed by 3 bases and J by 8 bases, 6 bases remained unmatched. CDR3 sequence reads: CASSFHGQDGYTF. As DNA, the CDR3 is TGTGCCAGCAGTTTCCACGGACAGGACGGCTACACCTTC.

This clone appeared a few times. The chain has TRBV7-9 and TRBJ2-1; TRBD1 agrees at 7 bases. This CDR3 contains 13 residues. The ends lost 2 bases at V and 8 bases at J; junction bases unmatched: 3. Germline V gene lookup returns CDR1 SEHNR and CDR2 FQNEAQ (reference sequence). This chain's CDR3 is CASSLNRGDEQFF. In DNA, the CDR3 is TGTGCCAGCAGCTTAAACAGGGGCGATGAGCAGTTCTTC.

The V call is TRBV28, the J call TRBJ2-4; D remains unclear. Deletions cut 0 bases from V and 0 bases from J, with 15 bases between. The CDR3 length is 18 residues. Germline-derived CDR1 and CDR2 are MDHEN and SYDVKM. The DNA of the CDR3 is TGTGCCAGCAGTTTATGGGCCCAATTAAAACGAGCCAAAAACATTCAGTACTTC. This gives the protein CASSLWAQLKRAKNIQYF.

Worth noting for this clone: The junction differs from germline at one of its ends, possibly a read error. This sequence joins TRBV27 and TRBJ2-7; 7 bases line up with TRBD1. Germline assignment: CDR1 MNHEY and CDR2 SMNVEV (reference sequence). This CDR3 spans 15 amino acids. This CDR3 is CASSQTTGTRYEQCF. The CDR3 bases are TGTGCCAGCAGCCAGACGACAGGGACCCGCTACGAGCAGTGCTTC.

This chain joins TRBV5-4 and TRBJ2-2; 10 bases are a match to TRBD2. This CDR3 has 16 residues. The junction had 6 bases not matched to a gene; V was cut back by 1 base and J by 6 bases. Germline values: CDR1 SGHNT, CDR2 YYREEE (reference sequence). CDR3 DNA sequence: TGTGCCAGCAGCTTGAGGTCTAGCGGGAGCGCCGGGGAGCTGTTTTTT. Translation: CASSLRSSGSAGELFF.

The chain recombines TRBV7-8 with TRBJ1-1; TRBD1 aligns across 7 bases. Per germline, CDR1 SGHVS and CDR2 FQNEAQ. CDR3 length: 19 residues. V lost 3 bases and J lost 0; bases outside the gene matches: 16. DNA for the CDR3: TGTGCCAGCAGCTTTCCCTTACGACAGGGTGCTTTTATGAACACTGAAGCTTTCTTT. Translated, it gives CASSFPLRQGAFMNTEAFF.

V usage is TRBV5-1 and J usage is TRBJ2-7; TRBD2 aligns across 10 bases. Germline V gene lookup returns CDR1 SGHRS and CDR2 YFSETQ. J was trimmed by 7 bases and V by 0 bases; bases with no gene match: 7. The length of the CDR3 is 15 residues. CDR3 bases: TGCGCCAGCAGCTTGGCTCTAGCGGGAGTGCTGGAGCAGTACTTC. Its protein product is CASSLALAGVLEQYF.

This clone was seen a single time. J is TRBJ2-3 and V is TRBV9; D might be TRBD2 (6 bases). V lost 2 bases to trimming and J lost 2 bases, with 15 bases between them. The CDR3 length is 16 residues. Looked up from germline, CDR1 is SGDLS and CDR2 is YYNGEE. The CDR3 loop is CASSVSGTPSTDTQYF. The DNA of the CDR3 is TGTGCCAGCAGCGTCTCCGGGACTCCTTCCACAGATACGCAGTATTTT.

The chain uses TRBV27 and TRBJ1-2; a weak D match, TRBD1 (6 bases). Trimming stripped 6 bases from V and 4 bases from J, with 15 bases between. The CDR3 is made up of 14 amino acids. The germline V gene has CDR1 MNHEY and CDR2 SMNVEV (reference sequence). The CDR3 protein is CASRLQGRGYGYTF. The CDR3 coding sequence is TGTGCCAGCAGACTACAGGGTAGGGGCTATGGCTACACCTTC.

J is TRBJ1-5 and V is TRBV6-5; TRBD1 is a possible D gene (5 bases). Looked up from germline, CDR1 is MNHEY and CDR2 is SVGAGI. The CDR3 covers 15 residues. V gave up 6 bases and J gave up 0 bases, with 12 bases separating them. CDR3 sequence: CASRDTGNSNQPQHF. In DNA form, the CDR3 reads TGTGCCAGCAGAGACACAGGTAATAGCAATCAGCCCCAGCATTTT.

This chain uses TRBV5-6 with TRBJ2-3; TRBD2 aligns across 15 bases. The V and J ends lost 6 bases and 6 bases, in that order; junction bases with no gene match: 8. CDR1 and CDR2 (germline): SGHDT, YYEEEE. The CDR3 runs to 16 residues. In nucleotides, the CDR3 is TGTGCCAGCATCGCGGGACTAGCGGGAGGCCGCGATACGCAGTATTTT. Encoded protein: CASIAGLAGGRDTQYF. The variable domain in full, completed from reference TRBV5-6 and TRBJ2-3, reads DAGVTQSPTHLIKTRGQQVTLRCSPKSGHDTVSWYQQALGQGPQFIFQYYEEEERQRGNFPDRFSGHQFPNYSSELNVNALLLGDSALYLCASIAGLAGGRDTQYFGPGTRLTVL.

This clone was seen only a few times. The chain combines TRBV2 with TRBJ2-1; D may be TRBD2 (6 bases). Trimming removed 4 bases at V and 10 bases at J, with 14 bases between. The length of the CDR3 is 13 residues. CDR1 is SNHLY and CDR2 is FYNNEI in the germline V gene. For the CDR3, the DNA is TGTGCCAGCAGTGGACTAGTTCTCCCCGAGCAGTTCTTC. Amino acid sequence: CASSGLVLPEQFF.

This clone has only one observation. This rearrangement joins TRBV28 to TRBJ2-3, with 9 positions matching TRBD2. This CDR3 has 17 amino acids. CDR1 MDHEN and CDR2 SYDVKM come from the germline V gene. V lost 4 bases to trimming and J lost 0 bases; unmatched junction nucleotides: 8. CDR3 residues: CASSSNRLADSTDTQYF. In nucleotides, the CDR3 is TGTGCCAGCAGTTCAAATCGACTAGCGGACAGCACAGATACGCAGTATTTT.

V and J are TRBV5-1 and TRBJ2-5; 9 bases fit TRBD1. The CDR3 covers 15 residues. The germline gives CDR1 SGHRS, CDR2 YFSETQ. V dropped 0 bases and J dropped 5; count of bases not matched to a gene: 5. The CDR3 spells CASSLVTGGGETQYF. The CDR3 DNA follows: TGCGCCAGCAGCTTGGTTACAGGGGGCGGGGAGACCCAGTACTTC.

The CDR3 sequence: CASSRSASGTYEQYF. The CDR3, as DNA: TGTGCCAGCAGCCGATCGGCTAGCGGGACCTACGAGCAGTACTTC. The rearrangement joins TRBV7-2 to TRBJ2-7; 9 nucleotides align to TRBD2. Germline trimming cut 5 bases from V and 2 bases from J; bases unmatched to any gene: 7. Germline CDR1 is SGHTA and CDR2 is FQGNSA. This CDR3 has 15 residues.